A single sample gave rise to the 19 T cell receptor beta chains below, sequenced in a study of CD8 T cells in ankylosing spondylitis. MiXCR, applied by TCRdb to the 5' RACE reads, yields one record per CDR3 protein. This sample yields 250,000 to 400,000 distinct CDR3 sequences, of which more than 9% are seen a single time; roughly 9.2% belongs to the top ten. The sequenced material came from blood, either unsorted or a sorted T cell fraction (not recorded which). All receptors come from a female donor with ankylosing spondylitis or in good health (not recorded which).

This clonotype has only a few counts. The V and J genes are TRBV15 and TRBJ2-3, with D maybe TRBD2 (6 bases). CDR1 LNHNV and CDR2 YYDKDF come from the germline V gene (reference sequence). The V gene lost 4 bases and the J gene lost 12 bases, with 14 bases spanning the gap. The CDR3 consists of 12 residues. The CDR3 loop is CATSTPGTLQYF. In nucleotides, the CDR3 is TGTGCCACCAGCACACCCGGGACTCTCCAGTATTTT.

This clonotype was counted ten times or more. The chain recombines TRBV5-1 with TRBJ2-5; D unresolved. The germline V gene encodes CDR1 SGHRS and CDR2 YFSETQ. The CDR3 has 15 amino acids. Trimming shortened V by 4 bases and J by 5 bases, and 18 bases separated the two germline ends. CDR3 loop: CASSLQPFGSETQYF. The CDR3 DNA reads TGCGCCAGCAGCCTCCAACCGTTCGGATCGGAGACCCAGTACTTC.

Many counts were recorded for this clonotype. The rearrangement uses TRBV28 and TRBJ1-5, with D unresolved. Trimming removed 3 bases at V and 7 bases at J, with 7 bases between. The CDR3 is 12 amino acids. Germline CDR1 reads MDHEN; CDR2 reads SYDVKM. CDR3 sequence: CASSFPPQPQHF. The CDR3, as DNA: TGTGCCAGCAGTTTTCCCCCCCAGCCCCAGCATTTT.

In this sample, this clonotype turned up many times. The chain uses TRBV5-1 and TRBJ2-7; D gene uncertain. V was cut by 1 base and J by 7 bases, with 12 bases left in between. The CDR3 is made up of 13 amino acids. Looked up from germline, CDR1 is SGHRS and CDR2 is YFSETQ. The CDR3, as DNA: TGCGCCAGCAGCTTGAGTACGCTCGGAGAGCAGTACTTC. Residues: CASSLSTLGEQYF.

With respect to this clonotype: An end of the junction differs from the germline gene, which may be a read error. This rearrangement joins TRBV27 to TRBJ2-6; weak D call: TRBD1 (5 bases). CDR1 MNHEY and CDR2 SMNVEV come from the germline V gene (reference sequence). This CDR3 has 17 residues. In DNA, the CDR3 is TGTGCCAGCAGTTTAAGTCAGGGCGTAGCTGGGGCCAACATCCTGACTTTC. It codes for CASSLSQGVAGANILTF. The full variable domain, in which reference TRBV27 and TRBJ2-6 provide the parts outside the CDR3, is EAQVTQNPRYLITVTGKKLTVTCSQNMNHEYMSWYRQDPGLGLRQIYYSMNVEVTDKGDVPEGYKVSRKEKRNFPLILESPSPNQTSLYFCASSLSQGVAGANILTFGAGSRLTVL.

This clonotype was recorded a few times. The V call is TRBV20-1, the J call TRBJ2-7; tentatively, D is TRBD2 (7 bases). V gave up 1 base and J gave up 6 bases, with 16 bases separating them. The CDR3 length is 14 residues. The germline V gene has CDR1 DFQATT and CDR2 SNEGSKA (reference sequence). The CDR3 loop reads CSARVGGPGGEQYF. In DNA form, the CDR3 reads TGCAGTGCTAGAGTCGGGGGGCCGGGGGGCGAGCAGTACTTC.

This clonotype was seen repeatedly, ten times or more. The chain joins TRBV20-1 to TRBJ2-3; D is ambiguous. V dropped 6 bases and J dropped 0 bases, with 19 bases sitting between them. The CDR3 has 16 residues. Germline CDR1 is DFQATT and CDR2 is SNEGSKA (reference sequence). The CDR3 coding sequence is TGCAGTGCCATGGCTAGGCTCTCATCTAGCACAGATACGCAGTATTTT. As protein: CSAMARLSSSTDTQYF.

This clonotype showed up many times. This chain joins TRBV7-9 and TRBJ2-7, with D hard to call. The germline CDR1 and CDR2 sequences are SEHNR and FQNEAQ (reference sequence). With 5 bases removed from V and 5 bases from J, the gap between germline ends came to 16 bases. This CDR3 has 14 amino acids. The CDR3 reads CASSPHSLSHEQYF. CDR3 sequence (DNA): TGTGCCAGCAGCCCCCACTCCTTAAGTCACGAGCAGTACTTC.

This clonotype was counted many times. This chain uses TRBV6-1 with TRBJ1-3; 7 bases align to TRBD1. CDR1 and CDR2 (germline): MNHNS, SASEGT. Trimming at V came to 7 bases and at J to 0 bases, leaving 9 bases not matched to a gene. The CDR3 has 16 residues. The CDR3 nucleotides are TGTGCCAGCACCACCGGGACAGCCTTCTCTGGAAACACCATATATTTT. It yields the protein CASTTGTAFSGNTIYF.

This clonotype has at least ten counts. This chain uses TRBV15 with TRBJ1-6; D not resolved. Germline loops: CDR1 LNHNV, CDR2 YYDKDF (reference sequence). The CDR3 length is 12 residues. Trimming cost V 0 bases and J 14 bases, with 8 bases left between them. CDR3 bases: TGTGCCACCAGCAGAGAGGGGAGGTCCCTCCACTTT. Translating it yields CATSREGRSLHF.

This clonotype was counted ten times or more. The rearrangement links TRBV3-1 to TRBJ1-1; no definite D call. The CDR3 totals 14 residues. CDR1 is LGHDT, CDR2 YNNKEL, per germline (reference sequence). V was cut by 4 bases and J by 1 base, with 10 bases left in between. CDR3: CASSRLSTNTEAFF. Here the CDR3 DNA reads TGTGCCAGCAGCCGTTTATCTACGAACACTGAAGCTTTCTTT.

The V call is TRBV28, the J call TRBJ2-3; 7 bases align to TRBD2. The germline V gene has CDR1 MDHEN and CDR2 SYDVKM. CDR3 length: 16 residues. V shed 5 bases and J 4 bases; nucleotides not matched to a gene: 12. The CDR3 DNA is TGTGCCAGCAGTCACAATGCGGGGGTTGGGGCAGATACGCAGTATTTT. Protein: CASSHNAGVGADTQYF.

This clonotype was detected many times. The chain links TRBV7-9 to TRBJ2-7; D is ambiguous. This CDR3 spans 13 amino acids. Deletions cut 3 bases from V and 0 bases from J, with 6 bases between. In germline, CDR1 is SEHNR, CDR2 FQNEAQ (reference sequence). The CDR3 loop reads CASSLGNSYEQYF. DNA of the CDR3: TGTGCCAGCAGCTTGGGCAACTCCTACGAGCAGTACTTC.

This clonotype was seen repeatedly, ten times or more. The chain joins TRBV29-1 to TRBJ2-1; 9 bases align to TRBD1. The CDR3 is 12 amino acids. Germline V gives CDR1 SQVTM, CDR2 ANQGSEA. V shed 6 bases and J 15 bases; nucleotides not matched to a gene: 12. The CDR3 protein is CSVALSGTGPFF. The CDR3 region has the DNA TGCAGCGTCGCTCTATCCGGGACAGGGCCGTTCTTC.

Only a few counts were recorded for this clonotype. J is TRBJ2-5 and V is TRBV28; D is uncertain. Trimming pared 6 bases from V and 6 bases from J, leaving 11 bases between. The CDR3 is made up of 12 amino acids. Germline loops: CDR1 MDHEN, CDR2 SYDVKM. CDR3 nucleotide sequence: TGTGCCAGCAGCCCTGTTGGGCAGACCCAGTACTTC. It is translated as CASSPVGQTQYF.

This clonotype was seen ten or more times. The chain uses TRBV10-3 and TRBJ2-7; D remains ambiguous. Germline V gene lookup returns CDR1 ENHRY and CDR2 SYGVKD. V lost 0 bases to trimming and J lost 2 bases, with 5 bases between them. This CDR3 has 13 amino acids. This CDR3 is CAISESSTYEQYF. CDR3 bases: TGTGCCATCAGTGAGTCGAGCACCTACGAGCAGTACTTC.

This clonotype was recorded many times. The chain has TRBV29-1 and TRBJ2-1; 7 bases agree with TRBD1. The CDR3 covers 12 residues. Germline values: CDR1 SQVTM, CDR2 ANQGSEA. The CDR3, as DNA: TGCACGGCCGAACAGGGGTCGTATGAGCAGTTCTTC. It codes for CTAEQGSYEQFF.

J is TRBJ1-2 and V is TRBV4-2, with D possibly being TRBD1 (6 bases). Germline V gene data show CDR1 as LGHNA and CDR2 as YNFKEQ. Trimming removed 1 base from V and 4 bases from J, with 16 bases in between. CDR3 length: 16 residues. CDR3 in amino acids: CASSQAWTEEGYGYTF. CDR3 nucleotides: TGTGCCAGCAGCCAAGCCTGGACAGAAGAGGGCTATGGCTACACCTTC.

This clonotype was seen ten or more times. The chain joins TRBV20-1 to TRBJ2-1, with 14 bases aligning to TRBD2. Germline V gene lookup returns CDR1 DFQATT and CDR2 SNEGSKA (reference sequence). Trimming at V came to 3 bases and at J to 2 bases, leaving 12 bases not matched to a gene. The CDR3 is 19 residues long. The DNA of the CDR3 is TGCAGTGCTAGGGGGGTGGGACTAGCGGGGGTTCACACCTACAATGAGCAGTTCTTC. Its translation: CSARGVGLAGVHTYNEQFF.